The 18 T cell receptor beta chains given below trace back to one sample, sequenced in a study of blood T cells in healthy people across ages. The authors ran a second PCR of roughly 6 to 11 cycles using a sample-barcoded 5' primer and a J-beta primer mix. TCRdb passed the 5' RACE reads through MiXCR, listing each CDR3 protein once. Of about 1.6 million distinct CDR3 sequences listed, almost 35% were seen once; the top ten hold around 11%. The sequenced material came from blood. All receptors derive from a woman in her twenties or thirties in good health.

CDR3 DNA sequence: TGTGCCATCAGTGACCCCGGGACTAGCGCATTCCAAGAGACCCAGTACTTC. Translating it yields CAISDPGTSAFQETQYF. This sequence joins TRBV10-3 and TRBJ2-5; 10 bases line up with TRBD2. This CDR3 comprises 17 residues. The germline V gene has CDR1 ENHRY and CDR2 SYGVKD. Trimming at V came to 3 bases and at J to 1 base, leaving 8 bases not matched to a gene.

This clonotype was observed a few times. The V call is TRBV7-2, the J call TRBJ2-5; TRBD1 or TRBD2 may be the D gene (5 bases each). The CDR3 has 16 residues. V lost 5 bases, J lost 5 bases, and 21 bases lay in between. Germline V gene data show CDR1 as SGHTA and CDR2 as FQGNSA. Here the CDR3 reads CASSSLGRGRRETQYF. The DNA of the CDR3 is TGTGCCAGCAGCAGCCTGGGACGGGGCCGGAGGGAGACCCAGTACTTC.

This rearrangement joins TRBV20-1 to TRBJ2-5, with D tentatively TRBD1 or TRBD2 (6 bases each). V shed 2 bases and J shed 5 bases, with 18 bases lying between them. Germline V gene lookup returns CDR1 DFQATT and CDR2 SNEGSKA (reference sequence). The CDR3 consists of 15 residues. The CDR3: CSARSSRKGGETQYF. In DNA form, the CDR3 reads TGCAGTGCTAGATCCTCTCGGAAGGGGGGTGAGACCCAGTACTTC.

The chain employs TRBV7-8 and TRBJ2-7; TRBD2 agrees at 8 bases. CDR1 and CDR2 from the germline V gene are SGHVS and FQNEAQ. There are 15 residues in the CDR3. The V and J ends lost 4 bases and 4 bases, in that order; junction bases with no gene match: 9. The CDR3 region is CASSSTSGTTYEQYF. The CDR3 coding sequence is TGTGCCAGCAGCTCCACTAGCGGAACGACGTACGAGCAGTACTTC.

This chain connects TRBV19 to TRBJ2-1, with 7 bases identical to TRBD2. CDR3 length: 15 residues. V was clipped by 3 bases and J by 8 bases; unmatched bases: 10. CDR1 and CDR2 (germline): LNHDA, SQIVND (reference sequence). The CDR3 DNA reads TGTGCCAGTAGTATTAACACGGGAGGCATTGATGAGCAGTTCTTC. It encodes CASSINTGGIDEQFF.

V and J are TRBV7-9 and TRBJ2-5, with 11 positions matching TRBD2. With V trimmed by 5 bases and J by 5 bases, 7 bases remained unmatched. Germline CDR1 is SEHNR and CDR2 is FQNEAQ (reference sequence). CDR3 size: 15 residues. CDR3 sequence reads: CASSAELAGVETQYF. The CDR3 DNA is TGTGCCAGCAGCGCGGAACTAGCGGGAGTGGAGACCCAGTACTTC. Drawing the rest from reference TRBV7-9 and TRBJ2-5, the complete variable domain is DTGVSQNPRHKITKRGQNVTFRCDPISEHNRLYWYRQTLGQGPEFLTYFQNEAQLEKSRLLSDRFSAERPKGSFSTLEIQRTEQGDSAMYLCASSAELAGVETQYFGPGTRLLVL.

The V and J genes are TRBV11-2 and TRBJ2-1; D unclear. This CDR3 comprises 13 residues. CDR1 and CDR2 from the germline V gene are SGHAT and FQNNGV. V lost 4 bases and J 6 bases, leaving 10 bases between the germline ends. CDR3 region: CASSSLLPNEQFF. The DNA of the CDR3 is TGTGCCAGCAGCTCCCTCCTCCCCAATGAGCAGTTCTTC.

This clonotype was seen only a few times. This rearrangement joins TRBV6-4 to TRBJ2-1, with D uncertain. CDR1 is MRHNA and CDR2 is SNTAGT in the germline V gene. The CDR3 is 17 amino acids. Trimming pared 0 bases from V and 1 base from J, leaving 13 bases between. The CDR3 protein is CASSDSMKTPSYNEQFF. The CDR3 DNA reads as TGTGCCAGCAGTGACTCGATGAAGACTCCATCCTACAATGAGCAGTTCTTC.

The rearrangement uses TRBV12-3 or TRBV12-4 and TRBJ2-3, with no clear D. The CDR3 has 14 residues. The V gene lost 1 base and the J gene lost 2 bases, with 7 bases spanning the gap. The CDR3 sequence is CASSLGVITDTQYF. For the CDR3, the DNA is TGTGCCAGCAGTTTAGGAGTTATCACAGATACGCAGTATTTT.

V gene TRBV3-1 combines with J gene TRBJ2-2; D call uncertain. CDR3 length: 13 residues. V dropped 6 bases and J dropped 5 bases, with 10 bases sitting between them. CDR1 is LGHDT and CDR2 is YNNKEL in the germline V gene (reference sequence). The CDR3 reads CASSRLKTGELFF. The CDR3 DNA reads as TGTGCCAGCAGTCGCCTTAAGACCGGGGAGCTGTTTTTT.

In this sample, this clonotype turned up a few times. J is TRBJ2-7 and V is TRBV28; D gene ambiguous. CDR3 size: 13 residues. Germline assignment: CDR1 MDHEN and CDR2 SYDVKM. Trimming removed 6 bases from V and 0 bases from J, with 9 bases in between. The CDR3 DNA follows: TGTGCCAGCAGAAGGCAGAGCTCCTACGAGCAGTACTTC. Amino acid sequence: CASRRQSSYEQYF.

This clonotype was seen a few times. The rearrangement links TRBV13 to TRBJ1-5; D might be TRBD1 (5 bases). With 0 bases removed from V and 3 bases from J, the gap between germline ends came to 9 bases. The CDR3 loop spans 15 amino acids. Per germline, CDR1 PRHDT and CDR2 FYEKMQ (reference sequence). The chain's CDR3 is CASSLGGVDNQPQHF. The DNA of the CDR3 is TGTGCCAGCAGCTTAGGAGGGGTCGACAATCAGCCCCAGCATTTT.

The chain has TRBV7-2 and TRBJ1-2; D is possibly TRBD1 (5 bases). Trimming took off 10 bases at V and 6 bases at J, with 21 bases between the two ends. This CDR3 has 14 amino acids. CDR1 is SGHTA, CDR2 FQGNSA, per germline. In DNA, the CDR3 is TGTGCCATGACCGCCGGGCCGACAGACCATGGCTACACCTTC. Its translation is CAMTAGPTDHGYTF.

The chain joins TRBV6-5 to TRBJ2-5; the match to TRBD2 covers 10 bases. The CDR3 sequence is 16 residues long. Germline lookup yields CDR1 MNHEY and CDR2 SVGAGI. With V trimmed by 2 bases and J by 5 bases, 8 bases remained unmatched. The CDR3 DNA is TGTGCCAGCAGTTACAATCTAGCGGGGGCTCACGAGACCCAGTACTTC. Translation: CASSYNLAGAHETQYF.

The rearrangement joins TRBV6-1 to TRBJ1-2; no clear D gene. The V and J ends lost 2 bases and 4 bases respectively, with 8 bases between them. The CDR3 has 13 residues. CDR1 and CDR2 (germline): MNHNS, SASEGT. CDR3 bases: TGTGCCAGCAGTGAATCCGGCCTCTATGGCTACACCTTC. Its translation is CASSESGLYGYTF.

V usage is TRBV9 and J usage is TRBJ2-7; D possibly matches TRBD1 or TRBD2 (7 bases each). The CDR3 covers 15 residues. V gave up 4 bases and J gave up 5 bases, with 19 bases separating them. Germline V gene lookup returns CDR1 SGDLS and CDR2 YYNGEE. The DNA of the CDR3 is TGTGCCAGCAGCCCAGGGGGGGTTTTAACCCACGAGCAGTACTTC. Amino acid sequence: CASSPGGVLTHEQYF.

The rearrangement joins TRBV5-6 to TRBJ2-1; 9 nucleotides match TRBD2. V gave up 3 bases and J gave up 4 bases; unmatched junction bases: 5. Germline CDR1 reads SGHDT; CDR2 reads YYEEEE. This CDR3 is built from 15 residues. CDR3 coding DNA: TGTGCCAGCAGCTCCCCAGCGGGGGGATACAATGAGCAGTTCTTC. Translating gives CASSSPAGGYNEQFF.

In this sample, this clonotype turned up many times. The chain has TRBV5-1 and TRBJ2-1, with 8 bases that match TRBD2. The germline gives CDR1 SGHRS, CDR2 YFSETQ. The CDR3 covers 15 residues. The trim removed 6 bases at V and 4 bases at J, leaving 9 bases unmatched. The chain's CDR3 is CASNPGAGEYNEQFF. Here the CDR3 DNA reads TGCGCCAGCAACCCCGGAGCGGGGGAATACAATGAGCAGTTCTTC. Filled out from reference TRBV5-1 and TRBJ2-1, the complete variable domain reads KAGVTQTPRYLIKTRGQQVTLSCSPISGHRSVSWYQQTPGQGLQFLFEYFSETQRNKGNFPGRFSGRQFSNSRSEMNVSTLELGDSALYLCASNPGAGEYNEQFFGPGTRLTVL.